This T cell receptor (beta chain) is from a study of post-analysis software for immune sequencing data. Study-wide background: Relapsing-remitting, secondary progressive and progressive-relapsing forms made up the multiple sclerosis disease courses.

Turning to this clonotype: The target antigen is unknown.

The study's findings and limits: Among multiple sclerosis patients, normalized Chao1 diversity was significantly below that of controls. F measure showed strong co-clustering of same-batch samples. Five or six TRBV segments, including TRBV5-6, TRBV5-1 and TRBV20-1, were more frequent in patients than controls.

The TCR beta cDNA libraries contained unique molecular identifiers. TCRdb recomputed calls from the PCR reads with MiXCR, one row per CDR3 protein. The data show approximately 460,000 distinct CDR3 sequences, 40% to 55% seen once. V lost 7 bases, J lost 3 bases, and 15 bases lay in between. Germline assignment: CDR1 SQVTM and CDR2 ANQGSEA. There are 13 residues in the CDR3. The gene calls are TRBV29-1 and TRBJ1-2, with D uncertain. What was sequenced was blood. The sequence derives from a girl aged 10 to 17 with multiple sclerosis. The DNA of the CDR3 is TGCAGCGCCCGGAATCTGGTTGACTATGGCTACACCTTC. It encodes CSARNLVDYGYTF. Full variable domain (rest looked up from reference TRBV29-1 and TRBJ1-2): SAVISQKPSRDICQRGTSLTIQCQVDSQVTMMFWYRQQPGQSLTLIATANQGSEATYESGFVIDKFPISRPNLTFSTLTVSNMSPEDSSIYLCSARNLVDYGYTFGSGTRLTVV.